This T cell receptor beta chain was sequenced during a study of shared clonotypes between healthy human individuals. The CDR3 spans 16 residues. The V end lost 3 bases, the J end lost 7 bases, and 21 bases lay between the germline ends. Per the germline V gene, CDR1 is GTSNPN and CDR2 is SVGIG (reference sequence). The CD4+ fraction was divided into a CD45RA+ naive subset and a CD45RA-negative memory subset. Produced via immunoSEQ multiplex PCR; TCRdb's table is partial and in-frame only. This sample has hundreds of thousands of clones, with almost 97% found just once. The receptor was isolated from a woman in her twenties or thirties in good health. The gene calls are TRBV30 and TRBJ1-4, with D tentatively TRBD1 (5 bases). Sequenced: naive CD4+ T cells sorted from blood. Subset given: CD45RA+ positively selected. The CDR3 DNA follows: TGTGCCTGGAGAGGAACCGGGGCTCGGTGGTCTGAAAAACTGTTTTTT. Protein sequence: CAWRGTGARWSEKLFF.